This T cell receptor beta chain was recovered during a study of T cell responses to AZD1222 COVID-19 vaccine. Clones were sequenced by immunoSEQ multiplex PCR, and TCRdb holds only the in-frame ones, with some missing. This table holds approximately 150,000 clones, nearly 90% found once. Germline V gene sequence: CDR1 KGHDR, CDR2 SFDVKD. The CDR3 runs 13 residues. The V end was cut by 3 bases, the J end by 2 bases, with 7 bases between. The sequenced sample was peripheral blood, obtained on day 0 of AZD1222 vaccination. The source of this sequence is an adult in good health. V is TRBV24-1 and J is TRBJ2-7; D is possibly TRBD1 or TRBD2 (5 bases each). Here the CDR3 DNA reads TGTGCCACCAGTGATGGGGACGCCTACGAGCAGTACTTC. Translated, it gives CATSDGDAYEQYF.